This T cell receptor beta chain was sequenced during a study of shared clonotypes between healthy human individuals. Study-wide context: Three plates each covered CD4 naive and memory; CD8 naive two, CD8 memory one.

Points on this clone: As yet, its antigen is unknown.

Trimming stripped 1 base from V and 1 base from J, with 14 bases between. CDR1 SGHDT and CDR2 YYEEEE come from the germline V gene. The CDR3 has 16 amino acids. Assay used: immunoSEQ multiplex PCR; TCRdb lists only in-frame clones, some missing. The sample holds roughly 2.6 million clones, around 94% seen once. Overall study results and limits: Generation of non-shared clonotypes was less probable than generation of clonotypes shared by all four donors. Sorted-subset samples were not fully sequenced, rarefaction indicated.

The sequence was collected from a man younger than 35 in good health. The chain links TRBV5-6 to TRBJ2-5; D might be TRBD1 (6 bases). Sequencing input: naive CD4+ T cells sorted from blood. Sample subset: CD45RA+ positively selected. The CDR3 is CASSLQDRGSQETQYF. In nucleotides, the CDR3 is TGTGCCAGCAGCTTGCAGGACAGAGGCAGCCAAGAGACCCAGTACTTC.